The 14 T cell receptor beta chains given below trace back to one sample, sequenced in a study of T cell repertoires in cytomegalovirus infection. TCRdb analysed the reads with MiXCR anew, one entry per CDR3 protein. This table has about 490,000 distinct CDR3 sequences, about 30% appearing once. Sequenced material: PBMCs. The receptors derive from a human donor in good health (CMV status not recorded). Some clones in this sample may be carry-over from other donors' samples.

Many counts were recorded for this clonotype. The chain uses TRBV7-2 and TRBJ1-1; TRBD1 is a possible D gene (5 bases). Trimming left V 3 bases short and J 6 bases short, with 8 bases between. There are 12 residues in the CDR3. Per the germline V gene, CDR1 is SGHTA and CDR2 is FQGNSA. CDR3 amino acids: CASSLVRAEAFF. DNA for the CDR3: TGTGCCAGCAGCTTGGTCAGGGCTGAAGCTTTCTTT.

A few counts support this clonotype. The rearrangement uses TRBV7-8 and TRBJ2-7, with D possibly matching TRBD2 (6 bases). The CDR3 covers 13 residues. V shed 2 bases and J shed 4 bases, with 9 bases lying between them. Germline V gene sequence: CDR1 SGHVS, CDR2 FQNEAQ. Here the CDR3 DNA reads TGTGCCAGCAGCTTATTGGAGGGGTACGAGCAGTACGTC. Translated, it gives CASSLLEGYEQYV.

This clonotype was counted between two and nine times. V is TRBV11-2 and J is TRBJ2-3, with 8 bases fitting TRBD2. J gave up 0 bases and V 4 bases, and 6 bases lay outside the gene matches. Germline V CDR1 and CDR2: SGHAT, FQNNGV. This CDR3 has 16 amino acids. This CDR3 is CASSSGLASSTDTQYF. CDR3 in DNA: TGTGCCAGCAGCTCAGGACTAGCCTCTAGCACAGATACGCAGTATTTT.

This clonotype was detected only once. The V call is TRBV29-1, the J call TRBJ1-1; D possibly corresponds to TRBD1 (6 bases). The CDR3 runs to 13 residues. Germline CDR1 is SQVTM and CDR2 is ANQGSEA. Trimming took 7 bases from V and 0 from J, leaving 12 bases between them. In DNA, the CDR3 is TGCAGCGCCGGAAGACAGGTGAACACTGAAGCTTTCTTT. As protein: CSAGRQVNTEAFF.

The genes are TRBV12-3 or TRBV12-4 and TRBJ2-2; 8 bases are shared with TRBD1. CDR3 length: 15 amino acids. The V and J ends lost 3 bases and 8 bases, in that order; junction bases with no gene match: 8. CDR3 in DNA: TGTGCCAGCAGTTTTGATCAGGGGGCGGGAGGGGAGCTGTTTTTT. Residues: CASSFDQGAGGELFF.

This clonotype came up once. The V and J genes are TRBV28 and TRBJ1-1, with D possibly being TRBD1 (6 bases). The CDR3 spans 13 residues. Between the trimmed V and J ends, which lost 3 bases and 5 bases, there was a span of 10 bases. Germline values: CDR1 MDHEN, CDR2 SYDVKM. The CDR3 nucleotides are TGTGCCAGCAGTTTTGAACAGGGAACTGAAGCTTTCTTT. Translating it yields CASSFEQGTEAFF.

The chain links TRBV2 to TRBJ2-3, with D uncertain. Germline CDR1 SNHLY, CDR2 FYNNEI. The V end was cut by 4 bases, the J end by 3 bases, with 5 bases between. This CDR3 contains 12 residues. The CDR3: CASSADTDTQYF. CDR3 DNA sequence: TGTGCCAGCAGTGCCGATACAGATACGCAGTATTTT.

This clonotype was counted ten times or more. The gene calls are TRBV7-2 and TRBJ2-3; 7 bases map to TRBD2. This CDR3 has 13 amino acids. Germline V CDR1 and CDR2: SGHTA, FQGNSA. After removal of 1 base from V and 14 bases from J, the junction contained 9 bases not matched to a gene. CDR3: CASSLGAGNQAYF. CDR3 sequence (DNA): TGTGCCAGCAGCTTAGGAGCGGGAAATCAGGCGTATTTT. Drawing the rest from reference TRBV7-2 and TRBJ2-3, the complete variable domain is GAGVSQSPSNKVTEKGKDVELRCDPISGHTALYWYRQSLGQGLEFLIYFQGNSAPDKSGLPSDRFSAERTGGSVSTLTIQRTQQEDSAVYLCASSLGAGNQAYFGPGTRLTVL.

This clonotype was recorded only once. V usage is TRBV6-6 and J usage is TRBJ2-2; 8 bases are a match to TRBD1. The CDR3 has 15 amino acids. Germline V gene lookup returns CDR1 MNHNY and CDR2 SVGAGI (reference sequence). The trim removed 6 bases at V and 6 bases at J, leaving 9 bases unmatched. The DNA of the CDR3 is TGTGCCAGCAGCGAGCAGGGGGCGCGGGCCGGGGAGCTGTTTTTT. Residues: CASSEQGARAGELFF.

V and J are TRBV7-4 and TRBJ2-1, with 9 bases aligning to TRBD2. V was clipped by 6 bases and J by 7 bases; unmatched bases: 13. Per germline, CDR1 SGHVT and CDR2 SQSDAQ. The CDR3 length is 16 residues. CDR3 nucleotide sequence: TGTGCCAGCAGGCAAAGCGGCGGGAGGGCCTCTAATGAGCAGTTCTTC. This gives the protein CASRQSGGRASNEQFF.

The V gene is TRBV7-2, the J gene TRBJ2-6; the D call may be TRBD1 or TRBD2 (5 bases each). CDR1 is SGHTA, CDR2 FQGNSA, per germline. The CDR3 is made up of 16 amino acids. Trimming removed 5 bases from V and 0 bases from J, with 11 bases in between. The CDR3 sequence: CASSRDGVSGANVLTF. In DNA form, the CDR3 reads TGTGCCAGCAGCCGGGACGGGGTCTCTGGGGCCAACGTCCTGACTTTC.

This clonotype was picked up a small number of times. V usage is TRBV30 and J usage is TRBJ2-3, with 7 bases fitting TRBD2. CDR1 and CDR2 (germline): GTSNPN, SVGIG (reference sequence). The CDR3 runs to 13 residues. Germline trimming cut 0 bases from V and 5 bases from J; bases unmatched to any gene: 2. The CDR3 DNA is TGTGCCTGGAGTGTGCGGGAGAGAGATACGCAGTATTTT. It is translated as CAWSVRERDTQYF.

Concerning this clonotype itself: It may be a read error: a sequence one base away is much more abundant. V and J are TRBV7-8 and TRBJ2-2; possibly TRBD2 for D (6 bases). The CDR3 length is 16 residues. Germline V lookup: CDR1 SGHVS, CDR2 FQNEAQ. V was cut by 3 bases and J by 4 bases, with 15 bases left in between. The CDR3 protein is CASSFSGGRSTGELFF. Written as DNA, the CDR3 is TGTGCCAGCAGCTTTAGCGGAGGGAGGAGCACCGGGGAGCTGTTTTTT.

V is TRBV24-1 and J is TRBJ2-2; 9 bases are shared with TRBD2. The V segment lost 4 bases and the J segment 6 bases; nucleotides outside the gene matches: 8. This CDR3 contains 16 residues. Looked up from germline, CDR1 is KGHDR and CDR2 is SFDVKD. The CDR3 nucleotides read TGTGCCACCAGTGACCCTGGGACTAGCTATCCCGGGGAGCTGTTTTTT. This codes for CATSDPGTSYPGELFF.